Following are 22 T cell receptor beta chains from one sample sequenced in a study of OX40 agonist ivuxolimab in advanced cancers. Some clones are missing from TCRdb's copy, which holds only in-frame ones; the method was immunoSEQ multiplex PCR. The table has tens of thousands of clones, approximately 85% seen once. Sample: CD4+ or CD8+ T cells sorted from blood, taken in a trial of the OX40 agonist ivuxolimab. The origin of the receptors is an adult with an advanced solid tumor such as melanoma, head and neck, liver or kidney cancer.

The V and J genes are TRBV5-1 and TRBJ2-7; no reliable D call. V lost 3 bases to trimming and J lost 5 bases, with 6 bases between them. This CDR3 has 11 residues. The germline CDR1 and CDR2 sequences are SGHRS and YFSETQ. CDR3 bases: TGCGCCAGCAGCTCAGGCCACGAGCAGTACTTC. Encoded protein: CASSSGHEQYF.

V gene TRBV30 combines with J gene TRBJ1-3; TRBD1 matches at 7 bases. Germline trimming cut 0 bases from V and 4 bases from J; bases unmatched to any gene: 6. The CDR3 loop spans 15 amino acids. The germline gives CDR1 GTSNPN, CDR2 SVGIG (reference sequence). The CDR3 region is CAWSVGGLGGNTIYF. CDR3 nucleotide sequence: TGTGCCTGGAGTGTAGGGGGCCTGGGAGGAAACACCATATATTTT.

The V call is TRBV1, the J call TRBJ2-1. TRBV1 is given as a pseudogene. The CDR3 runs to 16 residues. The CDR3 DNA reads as TGCACCAGCAACCACAGGTTTGGACCACCAATTAATGAGCAGTTCTTC. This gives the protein CTSNHRFGPPINEQFF.

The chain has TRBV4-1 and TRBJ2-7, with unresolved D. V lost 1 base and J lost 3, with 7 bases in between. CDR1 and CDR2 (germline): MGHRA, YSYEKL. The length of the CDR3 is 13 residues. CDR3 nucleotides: TGCGCCAGCAGCCAAGGGCAGAACTACGAGCAGTACTTC. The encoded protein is CASSQGQNYEQYF.

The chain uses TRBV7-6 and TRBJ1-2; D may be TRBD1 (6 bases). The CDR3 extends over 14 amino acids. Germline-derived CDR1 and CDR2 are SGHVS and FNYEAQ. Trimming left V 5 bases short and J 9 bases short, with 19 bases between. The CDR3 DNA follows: TGTGCCAGCAGCCTAGGAACAGGGTTCGAAAGCTACACCTTC. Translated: CASSLGTGFESYTF.

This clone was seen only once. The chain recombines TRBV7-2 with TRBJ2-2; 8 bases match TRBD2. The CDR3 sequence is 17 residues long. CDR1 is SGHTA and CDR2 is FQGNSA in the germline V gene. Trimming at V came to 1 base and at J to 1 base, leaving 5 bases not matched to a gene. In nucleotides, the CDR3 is TGTGCCAGCAGCTTAGGCGGGAGGTCCCAGAACACCGGGGAGCTGTTTTTT. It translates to CASSLGGRSQNTGELFF.

CDR3 sequence: CASSRDGVAGNTIYF. In nucleotides, the CDR3 is TGCGCCAGCAGCCGTGACGGCGTTGCGGGAAACACCATATATTTT. The chain combines TRBV5-1 with TRBJ1-3; D is unresolved. The CDR3 extends over 15 amino acids. Trimming cost V 4 bases and J 4 bases, with 15 bases left between them. Germline V CDR1 and CDR2: SGHRS, YFSETQ.

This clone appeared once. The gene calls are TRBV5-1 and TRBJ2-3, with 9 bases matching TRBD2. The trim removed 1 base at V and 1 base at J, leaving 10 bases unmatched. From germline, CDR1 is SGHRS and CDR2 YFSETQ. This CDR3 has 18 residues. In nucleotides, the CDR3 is TGCGCCAGCAGCTTGATGCCTAGCGGGAACCCCGGCACAGATACGCAGTATTTT. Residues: CASSLMPSGNPGTDTQYF.

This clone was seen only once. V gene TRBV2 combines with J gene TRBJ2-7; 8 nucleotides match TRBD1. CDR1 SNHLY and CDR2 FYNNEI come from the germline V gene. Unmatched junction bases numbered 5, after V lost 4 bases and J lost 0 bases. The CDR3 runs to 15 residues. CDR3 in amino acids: CASSAQGAHSYEQYF. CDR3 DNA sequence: TGTGCCAGCAGTGCCCAGGGGGCTCACTCCTACGAGCAGTACTTC. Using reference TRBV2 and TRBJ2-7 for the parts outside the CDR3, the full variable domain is EPEVTQTPSHQVTQMGQEVILRCVPISNHLYFYWYRQILGQKVEFLVSFYNNEISEKSEIFDDQFSVERPDGSNFTLKIRSTKLEDSAMYFCASSAQGAHSYEQYFGPGTRLTVT.

CDR3 DNA: TGCGCCAGTTCCCAGGACAGTAACTATGGCTACACCTTC. Translated, it gives CASSQDSNYGYTF. This chain connects TRBV5-1 to TRBJ1-2; tentative D call: TRBD1 (6 bases). The CDR3 runs 13 residues. With 8 bases removed from V and 1 base from J, the gap between germline ends came to 12 bases. CDR1 is SGHRS, CDR2 YFSETQ, per germline.

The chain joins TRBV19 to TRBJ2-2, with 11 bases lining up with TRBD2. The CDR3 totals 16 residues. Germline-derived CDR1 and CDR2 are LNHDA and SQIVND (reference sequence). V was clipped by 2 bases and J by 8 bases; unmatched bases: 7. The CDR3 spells CASSIPTSGKSGELFF. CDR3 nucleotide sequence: TGTGCCAGTAGTATACCGACTAGCGGGAAGAGTGGGGAGCTGTTTTTT.

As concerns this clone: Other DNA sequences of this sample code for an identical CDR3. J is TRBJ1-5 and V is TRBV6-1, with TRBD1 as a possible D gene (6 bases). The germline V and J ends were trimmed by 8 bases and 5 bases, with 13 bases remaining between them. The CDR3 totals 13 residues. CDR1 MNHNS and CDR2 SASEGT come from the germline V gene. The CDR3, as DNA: TGTGCCAGCTGGACAGCCCCGGATCAGCCCCAGCATTTT. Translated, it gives CASWTAPDQPQHF.

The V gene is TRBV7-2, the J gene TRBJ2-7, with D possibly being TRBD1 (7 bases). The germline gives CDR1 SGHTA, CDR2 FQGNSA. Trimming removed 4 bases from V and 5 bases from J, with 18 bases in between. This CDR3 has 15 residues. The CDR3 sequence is CASSSQTGRIHEQYF. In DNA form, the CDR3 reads TGTGCCAGCAGCTCCCAGACAGGGAGGATTCACGAGCAGTACTTC.

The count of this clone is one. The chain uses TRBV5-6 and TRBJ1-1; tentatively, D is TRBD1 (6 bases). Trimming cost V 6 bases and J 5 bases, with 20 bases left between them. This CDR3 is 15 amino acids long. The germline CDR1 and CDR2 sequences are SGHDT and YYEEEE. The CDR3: CASIPPGGAGTEAFF. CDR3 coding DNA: TGTGCCAGCATCCCTCCTGGGGGGGCGGGTACTGAAGCTTTCTTT.

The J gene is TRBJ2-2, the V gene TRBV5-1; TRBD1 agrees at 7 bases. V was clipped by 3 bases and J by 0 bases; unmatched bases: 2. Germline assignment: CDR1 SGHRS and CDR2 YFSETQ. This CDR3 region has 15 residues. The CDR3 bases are TGCGCCAGCAGCTGGGACAGCGCGAACACCGGGGAGCTGTTTTTT. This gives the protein CASSWDSANTGELFF.

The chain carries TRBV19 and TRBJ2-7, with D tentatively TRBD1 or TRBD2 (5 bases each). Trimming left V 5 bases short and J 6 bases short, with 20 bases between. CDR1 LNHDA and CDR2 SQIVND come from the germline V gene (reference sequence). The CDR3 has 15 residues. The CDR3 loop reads CASSGTGTHVGEQYF. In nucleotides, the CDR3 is TGTGCCAGTAGTGGGACCGGGACCCACGTGGGCGAGCAGTACTTC.

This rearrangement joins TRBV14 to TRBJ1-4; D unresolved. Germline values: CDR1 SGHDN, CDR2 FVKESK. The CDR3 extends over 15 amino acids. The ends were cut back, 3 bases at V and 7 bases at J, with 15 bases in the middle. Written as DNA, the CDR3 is TGTGCCAGCAGCCAGGGAGACTGGGGAAGTGAAAAACTGTTTTTT. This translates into CASSQGDWGSEKLFF.

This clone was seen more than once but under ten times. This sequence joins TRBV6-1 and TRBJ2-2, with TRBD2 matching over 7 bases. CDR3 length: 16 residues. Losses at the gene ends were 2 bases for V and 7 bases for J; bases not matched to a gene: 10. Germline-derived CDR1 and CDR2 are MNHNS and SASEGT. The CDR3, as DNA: TGTGCCAGCAGTGAATTGGGGGGGATTTTTGGCGGGGAGCTGTTTTTT. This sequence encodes CASSELGGIFGGELFF.

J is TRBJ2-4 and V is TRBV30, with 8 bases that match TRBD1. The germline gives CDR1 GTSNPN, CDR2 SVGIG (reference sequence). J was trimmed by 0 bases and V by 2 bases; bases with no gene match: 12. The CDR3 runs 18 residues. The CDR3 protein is CAWSRRGRGPLAKNIQYF. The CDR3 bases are TGTGCCTGGAGTCGCAGGGGGCGGGGCCCCTTAGCCAAAAACATTCAGTACTTC.

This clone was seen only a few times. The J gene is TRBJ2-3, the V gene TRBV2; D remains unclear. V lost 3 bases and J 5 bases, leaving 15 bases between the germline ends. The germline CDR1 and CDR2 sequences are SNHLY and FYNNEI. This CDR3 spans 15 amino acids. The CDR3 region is CASSDDRGGVDTQYF. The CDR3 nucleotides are TGTGCCAGCAGTGACGACCGCGGTGGGGTAGATACGCAGTATTTT.

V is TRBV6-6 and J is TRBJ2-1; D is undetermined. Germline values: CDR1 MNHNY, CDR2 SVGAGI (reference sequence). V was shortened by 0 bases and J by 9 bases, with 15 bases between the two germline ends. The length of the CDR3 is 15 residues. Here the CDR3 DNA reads TGTGCCAGCAGTTACTCGAAGGGTGGACCGGTTGAGCAGTTCTTC. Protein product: CASSYSKGGPVEQFF.

CDR3 in DNA: TGTGCCAGCAGCTTAGGAGGGACAGGGGGCGTCTTTGGGGCCAACGTCCTGACTTTC. As protein: CASSLGGTGGVFGANVLTF. The rearrangement uses TRBV11-2 and TRBJ2-6; 12 positions agree with TRBD1. This CDR3 contains 19 residues. Germline assignment: CDR1 SGHAT and CDR2 FQNNGV. The trim removed 1 base at V and 3 bases at J, leaving 7 bases unmatched.